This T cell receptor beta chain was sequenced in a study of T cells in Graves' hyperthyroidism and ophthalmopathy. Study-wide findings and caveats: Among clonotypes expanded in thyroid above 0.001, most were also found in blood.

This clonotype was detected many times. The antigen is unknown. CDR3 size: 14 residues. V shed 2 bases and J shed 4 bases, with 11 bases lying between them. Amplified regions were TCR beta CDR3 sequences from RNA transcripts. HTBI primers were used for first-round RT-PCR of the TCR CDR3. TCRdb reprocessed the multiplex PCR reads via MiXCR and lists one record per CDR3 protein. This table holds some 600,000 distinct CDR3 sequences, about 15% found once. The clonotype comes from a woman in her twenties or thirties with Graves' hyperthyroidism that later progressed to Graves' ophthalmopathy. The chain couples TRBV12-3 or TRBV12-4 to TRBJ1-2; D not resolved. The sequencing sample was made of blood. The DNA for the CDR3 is TGTGCCAGCAGTTTATCGGATTGGGGCTATGGCTACACCTTC. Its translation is CASSLSDWGYGYTF.